These 2 T cell receptor beta chains share one sample of origin, sequenced in a study of shared clonotypes between healthy human individuals (dated by TCRdb to the early 2020s). The method behind the library was the immunoSEQ multiplex PCR assay. TCRdb retrieved this table from immuneACCESS and kept in-frame rearrangements only. Not all clones are present; in checked studies, unresolved V genes account for under half, and no reason is known for the remainder. The sample records 980,000 or so clones, 76% of which are singletons. The ten largest make up around 1.4% of the sample. Sequenced: memory CD4+ T cells sorted from blood. Reading the label with the study, this specimen's cell subset or site is: CD45RA-negative fraction. These receptors came from a man aged 18 to 35 in good health.

Points on this clone: Other DNA sequences of this sample code for an identical CDR3. CDR3 protein: CAWSVTDTQYF. For the CDR3, the DNA is TGTGCCTGGAGTGTAACAGATACGCAGTATTTT. This chain uses TRBV30 with TRBJ2-3; D not certain. CDR3 length: 11 amino acids. CDR1 and CDR2 from the germline V gene are GTSNPN and SVGIG (reference sequence). Trimming pared 0 bases from V and 3 bases from J, leaving 1 base between.

J is TRBJ1-2 and V is TRBV25-1, with D possibly TRBD1 on 5 matching bases. The CDR3 is 16 residues long. Looked up from germline, CDR1 is MGHDK and CDR2 is SYGVNS. The V and J ends lost 5 bases and 0 bases respectively, with 16 bases between them. The CDR3 here is CASSPPPTGANYGYTF. The DNA of the CDR3 is TGTGCCAGCAGTCCCCCCCCCACAGGAGCTAACTATGGCTACACCTTC.